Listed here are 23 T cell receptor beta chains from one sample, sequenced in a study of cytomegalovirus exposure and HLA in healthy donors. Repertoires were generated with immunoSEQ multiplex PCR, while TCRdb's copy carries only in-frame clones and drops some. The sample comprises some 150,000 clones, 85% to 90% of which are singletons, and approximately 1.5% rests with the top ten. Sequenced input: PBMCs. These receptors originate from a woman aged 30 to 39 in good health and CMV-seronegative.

For the CDR3, the DNA is TGTGCCAGCAGTCCGCAGGGGTTCGGAAACACCATATATTTT. Translated, it gives CASSPQGFGNTIYF. The chain couples TRBV6-6 to TRBJ1-3; D may be TRBD1 (6 bases). CDR3 size: 14 residues. Germline V gene sequence: CDR1 MNHNY, CDR2 SVGAGI (reference sequence). Trimming removed 5 bases from V and 4 bases from J, with 12 bases in between.

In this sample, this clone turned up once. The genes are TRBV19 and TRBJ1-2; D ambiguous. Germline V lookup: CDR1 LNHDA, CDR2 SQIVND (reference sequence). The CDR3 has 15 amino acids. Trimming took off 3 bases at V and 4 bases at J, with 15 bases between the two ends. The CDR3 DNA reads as TGTGCCAGTAGTATCACTAACAGCGGTGGCTATGGCTACACCTTC. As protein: CASSITNSGGYGYTF.

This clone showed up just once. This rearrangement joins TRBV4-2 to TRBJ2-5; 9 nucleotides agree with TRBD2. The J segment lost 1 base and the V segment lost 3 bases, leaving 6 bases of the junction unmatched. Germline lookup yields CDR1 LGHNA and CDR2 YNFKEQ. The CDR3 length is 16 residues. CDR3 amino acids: CASSQAAGGRQETQYF. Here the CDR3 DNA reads TGTGCCAGCAGCCAGGCAGCGGGGGGCCGCCAAGAGACCCAGTACTTC.

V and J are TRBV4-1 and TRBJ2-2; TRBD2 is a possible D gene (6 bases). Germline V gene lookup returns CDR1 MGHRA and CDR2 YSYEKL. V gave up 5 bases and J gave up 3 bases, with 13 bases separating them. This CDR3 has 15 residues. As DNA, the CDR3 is TGCGCCAGCAGCACCTGGGGGGAGGACACCGGGGAGCTGTTTTTT. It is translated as CASSTWGEDTGELFF.

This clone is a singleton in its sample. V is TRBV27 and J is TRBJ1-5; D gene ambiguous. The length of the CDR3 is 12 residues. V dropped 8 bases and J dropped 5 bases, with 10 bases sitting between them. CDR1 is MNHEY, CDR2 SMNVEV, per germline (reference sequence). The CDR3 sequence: CASGERYQPQHF. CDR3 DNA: TGTGCCAGCGGGGAGCGGTATCAGCCCCAGCATTTT.

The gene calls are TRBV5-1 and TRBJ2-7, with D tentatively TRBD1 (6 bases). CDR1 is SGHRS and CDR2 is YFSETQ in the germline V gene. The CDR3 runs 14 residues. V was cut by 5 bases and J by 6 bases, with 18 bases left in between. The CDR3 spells CASRQGRLLSEQYF. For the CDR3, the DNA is TGCGCCAGCAGACAGGGAAGGCTACTCTCCGAGCAGTACTTC.

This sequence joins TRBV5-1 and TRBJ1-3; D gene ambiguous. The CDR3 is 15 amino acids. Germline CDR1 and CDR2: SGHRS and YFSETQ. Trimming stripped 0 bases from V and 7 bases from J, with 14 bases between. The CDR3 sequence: CASSLGTGELNTIYF. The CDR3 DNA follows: TGCGCCAGCAGCTTGGGGACGGGAGAGTTGAACACCATATATTTT.

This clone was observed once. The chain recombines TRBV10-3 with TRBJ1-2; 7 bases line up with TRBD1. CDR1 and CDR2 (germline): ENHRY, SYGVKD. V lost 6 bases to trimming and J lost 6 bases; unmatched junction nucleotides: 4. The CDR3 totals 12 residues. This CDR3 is CAIRPDRDGYTF. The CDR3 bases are TGTGCCATCAGACCTGACAGGGATGGCTACACCTTC.

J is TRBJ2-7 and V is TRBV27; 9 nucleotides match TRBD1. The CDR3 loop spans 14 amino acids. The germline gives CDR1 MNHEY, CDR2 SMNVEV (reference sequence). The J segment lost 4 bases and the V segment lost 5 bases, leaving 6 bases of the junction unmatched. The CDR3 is CASSQDRGVYEQYF. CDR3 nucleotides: TGTGCCAGCAGTCAGGACAGGGGTGTATACGAGCAGTACTTC.

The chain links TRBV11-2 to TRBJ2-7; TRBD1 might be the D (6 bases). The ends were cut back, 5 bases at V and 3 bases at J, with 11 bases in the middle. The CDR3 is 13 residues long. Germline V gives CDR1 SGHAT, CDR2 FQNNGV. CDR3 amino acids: CASSRDTNYEQYF. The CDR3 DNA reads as TGTGCCAGCAGCCGGGACACTAACTACGAGCAGTACTTC.

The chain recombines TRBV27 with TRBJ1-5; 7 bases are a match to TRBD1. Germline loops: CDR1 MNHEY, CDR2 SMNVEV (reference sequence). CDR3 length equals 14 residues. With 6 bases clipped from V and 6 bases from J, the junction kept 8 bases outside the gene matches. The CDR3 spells CASSGQDRTQPQHF. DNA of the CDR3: TGTGCCAGCAGCGGACAGGACAGAACTCAGCCCCAGCATTTT.

The DNA for the CDR3 is TGTGCCAGCAGCTTTGACTCGAACACTGAAGCTTTCTTT. Translating it yields CASSFDSNTEAFF. The chain carries TRBV5-4 and TRBJ1-1; D is unclear. V was pared by 2 bases and J by 1 base, with 6 bases between. Germline lookup yields CDR1 SGHNT and CDR2 YYREEE (reference sequence). The CDR3 length is 13 residues.

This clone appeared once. The DNA for the CDR3 is TGTGCCAGCAGCCTGACAACGTCTGGGGCCAACGTCCTGACTTTC. Amino acid sequence: CASSLTTSGANVLTF. The V and J genes are TRBV13 and TRBJ2-6; D gene uncertain. CDR3 length equals 15 residues. Germline V CDR1 and CDR2: PRHDT, FYEKMQ (reference sequence). V lost 5 bases to trimming and J lost 1 base, with 9 bases between them.

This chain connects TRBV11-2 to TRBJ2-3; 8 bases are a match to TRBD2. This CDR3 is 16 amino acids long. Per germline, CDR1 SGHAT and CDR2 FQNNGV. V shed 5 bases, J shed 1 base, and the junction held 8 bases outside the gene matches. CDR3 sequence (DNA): TGTGCCAGCAGCCTCGGACGGGGGGGCGGCACAGATACGCAGTATTTT. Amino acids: CASSLGRGGGTDTQYF.

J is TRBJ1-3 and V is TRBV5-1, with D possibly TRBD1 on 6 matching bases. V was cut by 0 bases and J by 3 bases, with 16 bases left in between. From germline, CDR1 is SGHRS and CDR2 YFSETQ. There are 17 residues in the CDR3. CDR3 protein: CASSLGLTGLGGNTIYF. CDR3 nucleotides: TGCGCCAGCAGCTTGGGGTTGACAGGATTGGGTGGAAACACCATATATTTT.

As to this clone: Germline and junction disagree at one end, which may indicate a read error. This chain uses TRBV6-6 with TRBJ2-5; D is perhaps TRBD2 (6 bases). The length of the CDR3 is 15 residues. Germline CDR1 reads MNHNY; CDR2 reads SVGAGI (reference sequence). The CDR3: CASSSIGLNQETQYF. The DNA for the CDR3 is TGTGCCAGCAGTTCCATCGGACTAAACCAGGAGACCCAGTACTTC.

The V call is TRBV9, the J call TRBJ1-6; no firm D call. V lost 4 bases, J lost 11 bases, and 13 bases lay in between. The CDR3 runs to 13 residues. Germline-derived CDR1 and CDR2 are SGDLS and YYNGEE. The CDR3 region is CASSTRTGAPLHF. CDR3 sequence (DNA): TGTGCCAGCAGCACCCGGACCGGGGCACCCCTCCACTTT.

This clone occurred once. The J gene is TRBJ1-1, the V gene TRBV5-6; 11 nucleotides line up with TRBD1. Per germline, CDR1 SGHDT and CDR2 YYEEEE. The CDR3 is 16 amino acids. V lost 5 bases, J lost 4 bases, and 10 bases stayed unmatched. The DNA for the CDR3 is TGTGCCAGCAGTGACGGGACAGGGGGAATCGGCACTGAAGCTTTCTTT. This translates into CASSDGTGGIGTEAFF. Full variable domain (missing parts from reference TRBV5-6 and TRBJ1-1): DAGVTQSPTHLIKTRGQQVTLRCSPKSGHDTVSWYQQALGQGPQFIFQYYEEEERQRGNFPDRFSGHQFPNYSSELNVNALLLGDSALYLCASSDGTGGIGTEAFFGQGTRLTVV.

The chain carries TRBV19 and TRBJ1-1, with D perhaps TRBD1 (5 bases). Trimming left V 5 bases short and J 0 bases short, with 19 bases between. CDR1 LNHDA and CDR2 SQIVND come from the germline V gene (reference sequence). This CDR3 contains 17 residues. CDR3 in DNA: TGTGCCAGTAGTGTATCCGGGGGTGGTGGCCTGAACACTGAAGCTTTCTTT. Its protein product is CASSVSGGGGLNTEAFF.

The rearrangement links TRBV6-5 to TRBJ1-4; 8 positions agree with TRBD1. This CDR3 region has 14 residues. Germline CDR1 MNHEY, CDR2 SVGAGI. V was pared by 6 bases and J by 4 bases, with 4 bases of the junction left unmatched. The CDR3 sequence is CASSRTGNNEKLFF. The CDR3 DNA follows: TGTGCCAGCAGCCGGACAGGGAATAATGAAAAACTGTTTTTT.

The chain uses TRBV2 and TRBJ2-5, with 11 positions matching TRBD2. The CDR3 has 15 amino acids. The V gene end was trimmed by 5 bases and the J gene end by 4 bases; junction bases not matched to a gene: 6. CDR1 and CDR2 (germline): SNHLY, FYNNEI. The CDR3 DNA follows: TGTGCCAGCAGTTTTAGCGGGGGGGCAGGAGAGACCCAGTACTTC. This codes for CASSFSGGAGETQYF.

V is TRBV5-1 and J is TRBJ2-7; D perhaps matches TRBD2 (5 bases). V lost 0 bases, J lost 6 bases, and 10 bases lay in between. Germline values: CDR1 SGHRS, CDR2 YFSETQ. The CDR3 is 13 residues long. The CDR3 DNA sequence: TGCGCCAGCAGCTTGGGAGGGATCAGCGAGCAGTACTTC. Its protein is CASSLGGISEQYF.

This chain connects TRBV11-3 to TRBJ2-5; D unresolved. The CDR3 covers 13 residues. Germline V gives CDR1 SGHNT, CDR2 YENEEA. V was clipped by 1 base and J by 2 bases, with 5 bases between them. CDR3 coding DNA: TGTGCCAGCAGCTTAGGTCCGCAAGAGACCCAGTACTTC. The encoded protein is CASSLGPQETQYF.